Listed here are 27 T cell receptor beta chains from one sample, sequenced in a study of cytomegalovirus exposure and HLA in healthy donors. Measured with immunoSEQ multiplex PCR; TCRdb has only the in-frame clones, and not every one. The data contain some 100,000 clones, roughly 90% of them singletons. Sequencing used PBMCs. These TCRs come from a young woman in good health and CMV-seronegative.

The chain links TRBV7-2 to TRBJ1-1, with D perhaps matching TRBD1 (5 bases). Germline-derived CDR1 and CDR2 are SGHTA and FQGNSA. CDR3 length: 13 amino acids. V lost 8 bases, J lost 1 base, and 11 bases lay in between. The CDR3 coding sequence is TGTGCCAGCTCGACAGTTACGAACACTGAAGCTTTCTTT. It encodes CASSTVTNTEAFF.

V is TRBV11-2 and J is TRBJ1-2, with D perhaps matching TRBD1 (5 bases). Germline assignment: CDR1 SGHAT and CDR2 FQNNGV. This CDR3 has 14 amino acids. The V and J ends lost 2 bases and 3 bases respectively, with 10 bases between them. This CDR3 is CASSLSFRDYGYTF. CDR3 nucleotides: TGTGCCAGCAGCTTATCATTCAGGGACTATGGCTACACCTTC.

The genes are TRBV9 and TRBJ2-2, with 10 bases matching TRBD2. Germline V CDR1 and CDR2: SGDLS, YYNGEE. This CDR3 comprises 18 residues. The V gene end was trimmed by 3 bases and the J gene end by 1 base; junction bases not matched to a gene: 9. The CDR3 DNA is TGTGCCAGCAGCGGACGTTTTCCTAGCGGGGGGAACACCGGGGAGCTGTTTTTT. The encoded protein is CASSGRFPSGGNTGELFF. Together with reference TRBV9 and TRBJ2-2, the CDR3 gives the full variable domain: DSGVTQTPKHLITATGQRVTLRCSPRSGDLSVYWYQQSLDQGLQFLIQYYNGEERAKGNILERFSAQQFPDLHSELNLSSLELGDSALYFCASSGRFPSGGNTGELFFGEGSRLTVL.

V gene TRBV18 combines with J gene TRBJ1-2, with 8 bases aligning to TRBD1. Germline loops: CDR1 KGHSH, CDR2 LQKENI. The CDR3 runs to 13 residues. Losses at the gene ends were 6 bases for V and 4 bases for J; bases not matched to a gene: 4. CDR3 sequence (DNA): TGTGCCAGCTCGCGGACAGGGAGCTATGGCTACACCTTC. It specifies CASSRTGSYGYTF.

The chain recombines TRBV7-3 with TRBJ2-7; TRBD1 might be the D (6 bases). V shed 5 bases and J shed 2 bases, with 13 bases lying between them. The length of the CDR3 is 14 residues. From germline, CDR1 is SGHTA and CDR2 FQGTGA. The CDR3 reads CASSPTGHPYEQYF. The DNA of the CDR3 is TGTGCCAGCAGCCCAACAGGGCACCCCTACGAGCAGTACTTC.

The CDR3 protein is CASTRLAGGRTDTQYF. The CDR3 DNA reads TGTGCCAGTACCCGACTAGCGGGGGGCCGCACAGATACGCAGTATTTT. The chain employs TRBV19 and TRBJ2-3; TRBD2 aligns across 13 bases. Germline V lookup: CDR1 LNHDA, CDR2 SQIVND (reference sequence). The trim removed 7 bases at V and 1 base at J, leaving 5 bases unmatched. The CDR3 spans 16 residues.

This clone showed up just a few times. The chain is built from TRBV9 and TRBJ1-1; weak D call: TRBD1 (5 bases). The CDR3 consists of 17 residues. Germline assignment: CDR1 SGDLS and CDR2 YYNGEE. The germline V and J ends were trimmed by 0 bases and 3 bases, with 18 bases remaining between them. In DNA, the CDR3 is TGTGCCAGCAGCGTAGGGGGACGGCGTCGGAGGGACACTGAAGCTTTCTTT. Amino acids: CASSVGGRRRRDTEAFF.

The chain uses TRBV7-9 and TRBJ2-3; tentatively, D is TRBD2 (7 bases). Trimming cost V 5 bases and J 2 bases, with 11 bases left between them. The germline V gene has CDR1 SEHNR and CDR2 FQNEAQ (reference sequence). The CDR3 covers 14 residues. The CDR3 DNA reads TGTGCCAGCAGCCGAGGGGGGGTCACAGATACGCAGTATTTT. It codes for CASSRGGVTDTQYF.

V is TRBV11-2 and J is TRBJ1-1, with 8 bases lining up with TRBD1. Per germline, CDR1 SGHAT and CDR2 FQNNGV. Trimming at V came to 3 bases and at J to 5 bases, leaving 17 bases not matched to a gene. There are 18 residues in the CDR3. CDR3 nucleotides: TGTGCCAGCAGCTTTCCACAAGGGCCCGGACAGGGAAGGACTGAAGCTTTCTTT. It codes for CASSFPQGPGQGRTEAFF. The whole variable domain, filled in from reference TRBV11-2 and TRBJ1-1, reads EAGVAQSPRYKIIEKRQSVAFWCNPISGHATLYWYQQILGQGPKLLIQFQNNGVVDDSQLPKDRFSAERLKGVDSTLKIQPAKLEDSAVYLCASSFPQGPGQGRTEAFFGQGTRLTVV.

About this clone itself: Within the sample, other DNA sequences also encode this same CDR3. The chain carries TRBV5-4 and TRBJ1-1; 9 bases line up with TRBD1. The V segment lost 4 bases and the J segment 1 base; nucleotides outside the gene matches: 2. In germline, CDR1 is SGHNT, CDR2 YYREEE (reference sequence). The CDR3 extends over 14 amino acids. The CDR3 here is CASSPGQGNTEAFF. CDR3 in DNA: TGTGCCAGCAGCCCGGGACAGGGGAACACTGAAGCTTTCTTT. The full variable domain, rest sourced from reference TRBV5-4 and TRBJ1-1, is ETGVTQSPTHLIKTRGQQVTLRCSSQSGHNTVSWYQQALGQGPQFIFQYYREEENGRGNFPPRFSGLQFPNYSSELNVNALELDDSALYLCASSPGQGNTEAFFGQGTRLTVV.

The V and J genes are TRBV6-1 and TRBJ2-2, with D possibly being TRBD1 (6 bases). CDR1 is MNHNS, CDR2 SASEGT, per germline. The CDR3 has 16 residues. V lost 4 bases to trimming and J lost 5 bases, with 17 bases between them. CDR3 residues: CASSGRNRDGTGELFF. The CDR3 nucleotides are TGTGCCAGCAGTGGAAGAAACAGGGACGGAACCGGGGAGCTGTTTTTT.

Many counts were recorded for this clone. The chain is built from TRBV25-1 and TRBJ1-2, with D possibly TRBD1 on 6 matching bases. V lost 4 bases and J lost 4, with 13 bases in between. The CDR3 length is 14 residues. Germline CDR1 MGHDK, CDR2 SYGVNS. The DNA of the CDR3 is TGTGCCAGCAGTGGGACAGTAGGAGTCTATGGCTACACCTTC. Translation gives CASSGTVGVYGYTF.

The genes are TRBV11-2 and TRBJ1-3; 7 bases map to TRBD1. Germline assignment: CDR1 SGHAT and CDR2 FQNNGV. There are 15 residues in the CDR3. V dropped 6 bases and J dropped 4; count of bases not matched to a gene: 9. CDR3 region: CASRPIRDSGNTIYF. The CDR3 bases are TGTGCCAGCAGGCCGATTAGGGACAGCGGAAACACCATATATTTT. Supplemented by reference TRBV11-2 and TRBJ1-3, the full variable domain reads EAGVAQSPRYKIIEKRQSVAFWCNPISGHATLYWYQQILGQGPKLLIQFQNNGVVDDSQLPKDRFSAERLKGVDSTLKIQPAKLEDSAVYLCASRPIRDSGNTIYFGEGSWLTVV.

The chain has TRBV7-9 and TRBJ1-1, with a possible D match to TRBD1 (6 bases). The V end lost 6 bases, the J end lost 0 bases, and 14 bases lay between the germline ends. The CDR3 extends over 15 amino acids. CDR1 is SEHNR and CDR2 is FQNEAQ in the germline V gene (reference sequence). For the CDR3, the DNA is TGTGCCAGCAGTACAGGACAGTTAATGAACACTGAAGCTTTCTTT. Translation: CASSTGQLMNTEAFF.

J is TRBJ2-1 and V is TRBV5-4, with unresolved D. The CDR3 has 14 amino acids. Trimming took 2 bases from V and 1 from J, leaving 7 bases between them. Per germline, CDR1 SGHNT and CDR2 YYREEE (reference sequence). The CDR3 DNA reads as TGTGCCAGCAGCTTCTCCCCTTCCTACAATGAGCAGTTCTTC. This translates into CASSFSPSYNEQFF.

In its sample, this clone was seen once. The gene calls are TRBV2 and TRBJ1-4, with a weak D call TRBD1 (5 bases). The germline V gene has CDR1 SNHLY and CDR2 FYNNEI. V lost 6 bases to trimming and J lost 2 bases, with 16 bases between them. This CDR3 spans 16 amino acids. The CDR3 reads CASRRRGWRTNEKLFF. The CDR3 DNA follows: TGTGCCAGCAGGAGGAGGGGATGGCGGACTAATGAAAAACTGTTTTTT. The variable domain in full, completed from reference TRBV2 and TRBJ1-4, reads EPEVTQTPSHQVTQMGQEVILRCVPISNHLYFYWYRQILGQKVEFLVSFYNNEISEKSEIFDDQFSVERPDGSNFTLKIRSTKLEDSAMYFCASRRRGWRTNEKLFFGSGTQLSVL.

This clone showed up just once. V usage is TRBV4-3 and J usage is TRBJ2-1; D is undetermined. The CDR3 is 16 amino acids. Between the trimmed V and J ends, which lost 5 bases and 0 bases, there was a span of 14 bases. Germline V gene sequence: CDR1 LGHNA, CDR2 YSLEER. CDR3 bases: TGCGCCAGCAGCTTAGATCCCAGGAACTCCTACAATGAGCAGTTCTTC. This sequence encodes CASSLDPRNSYNEQFF.

The CDR3 loop is CSVREQPPGHYGYTF. CDR3 nucleotide sequence: TGCAGCGTGAGGGAGCAGCCGCCAGGCCACTATGGCTACACCTTC. This sequence joins TRBV29-1 and TRBJ1-2; D unclear. V lost 6 bases and J 3 bases, leaving 20 bases between the germline ends. Germline CDR1 reads SQVTM; CDR2 reads ANQGSEA. The CDR3 runs 15 residues.

The chain recombines TRBV9 with TRBJ2-3; TRBD2 matches at 9 bases. This CDR3 contains 15 residues. Unmatched junction bases numbered 4, after V lost 2 bases and J lost 3 bases. Looked up from germline, CDR1 is SGDLS and CDR2 is YYNGEE. DNA for the CDR3: TGTGCCAGCAGCGTTAGCGGGAGCATAACAGATACGCAGTATTTT. Its protein product is CASSVSGSITDTQYF.

CDR3 DNA sequence: TGCGCCAGCAGTCAAGAGGGGGGGAATGAGCAGTTCTTC. As protein: CASSQEGGNEQFF. The J gene is TRBJ2-1, the V gene TRBV23-1, with D perhaps TRBD2 (7 bases). TRBV23-1 carries the ORF label, with uncertain function. The CDR3 runs 13 residues. V was pared by 2 bases and J by 7 bases, with 9 bases between.

The rearrangement links TRBV19 to TRBJ2-7; maybe TRBD1 (6 bases). The V gene's germline CDR1 is LNHDA and CDR2 SQIVND (reference sequence). This CDR3 is built from 15 residues. Trimming shortened V by 2 bases and J by 2 bases, and 13 bases separated the two germline ends. The CDR3 loop reads CASSITLRGTYEQYF. The CDR3 bases are TGTGCCAGTAGTATAACACTCAGGGGTACCTACGAGCAGTACTTC.

V gene TRBV5-1 combines with J gene TRBJ2-7; perhaps TRBD1 as D (6 bases). V lost 1 base and J 5 bases, leaving 25 bases between the germline ends. The germline gives CDR1 SGHRS, CDR2 YFSETQ. The CDR3 is 18 residues long. The DNA for the CDR3 is TGCGCCAGCAGCTTGAATGAGGGGGAAAGGACCCCTCGGAACGAGCAGTACTTC. It specifies CASSLNEGERTPRNEQYF.

The V and J genes are TRBV19 and TRBJ2-5; TRBD1 aligns across 8 bases. Germline CDR1 LNHDA, CDR2 SQIVND (reference sequence). This CDR3 region has 14 residues. The V gene end was trimmed by 7 bases and the J gene end by 5 bases; junction bases not matched to a gene: 9. The CDR3 sequence is CASTTGANEETQYF. The CDR3, as DNA: TGTGCCAGTACGACAGGGGCTAATGAGGAGACCCAGTACTTC.

The chain combines TRBV9 with TRBJ2-3; possible D gene TRBD1, 6 bases. The germline CDR1 and CDR2 sequences are SGDLS and YYNGEE. The CDR3 has 12 residues. The V end lost 4 bases, the J end lost 8 bases, and 11 bases lay between the germline ends. CDR3 residues: CASSPGQPTQYF. The CDR3 nucleotides read TGTGCCAGCAGCCCCGGACAGCCTACGCAGTATTTT.

The chain links TRBV19 to TRBJ1-1; D remains ambiguous. Between the trimmed V and J ends, which lost 3 bases and 5 bases, there was a span of 7 bases. The CDR3 runs 12 residues. Germline CDR1 LNHDA, CDR2 SQIVND (reference sequence). The CDR3 bases are TGTGCCAGTAGTATGCGCGGAACTGAAGCTTTCTTT. This translates into CASSMRGTEAFF.

The chain joins TRBV7-9 to TRBJ1-2; perhaps TRBD1 as D (5 bases). Germline V gives CDR1 SEHNR, CDR2 FQNEAQ (reference sequence). The CDR3 totals 13 residues. V dropped 5 bases and J dropped 4 bases, with 11 bases sitting between them. In DNA, the CDR3 is TGTGCCAGCAGCCACCGACAGACCTATGGCTACACCTTC. Translated, it gives CASSHRQTYGYTF.

This clone has more than one count but fewer than ten. This rearrangement joins TRBV27 to TRBJ2-1, with 8 positions matching TRBD2. The CDR3 has 15 residues. Germline loops: CDR1 MNHEY, CDR2 SMNVEV (reference sequence). The ends lost 2 bases at V and 9 bases at J; junction bases unmatched: 9. The CDR3 DNA reads as TGTGCCAGCAGTTTAACAAAAGCGGGACTAGGTGAGCAGTTCTTC. Its translation is CASSLTKAGLGEQFF.